This TCR beta chain was captured in a study of T cell responses to AZD1222 COVID-19 vaccine. A remark on this clone: Its antigen is unknown.

Trimming cost V 0 bases and J 2 bases; bases outside gene matches: 3. CDR1 ENHRY and CDR2 SYGVKD come from the germline V gene. The CDR3 is made up of 17 amino acids. Study-wide points: Spike as a whole was targeted by vaccine-associated CD4 TCRs, dominant at 160-218 and 743-854. After the peak T cell response, and only then, were repertoires sampled. Baseline antibody screening turned up just six seropositive AZD1222 recipients. Females outnumbered males among donors, who were mostly white British; clonal diversity was possibly underestimated.

Generated by immunoSEQ multiplex PCR, the TCRdb table keeps only in-frame clones and is missing some. The sample lists around 92,000 clones; 91% were seen once. The rearrangement joins TRBV10-3 to TRBJ1-5, with 11 bases fitting TRBD1. This TCR came from an adult in good health. The source was peripheral blood, collected on day 0 of AZD1222 vaccination. This CDR3 is CAISESRTGGGNQPQHF. The CDR3 region has the DNA TGTGCCATCAGTGAGTCAAGGACAGGGGGCGGCAATCAGCCCCAGCATTTT.